The 26 T cell receptor beta chains below come from one sample, sequenced in a study of vaccination effects on CD4 cells after COVID-19. These receptors have no known antigen. Using immunoSEQ multiplex PCR, the repertoire was profiled, and TCRdb retains in-frame clones only, with some absent. The sample gives around 59,000 clones, around 78% of which show up once; roughly 2% is in the top ten. With the ViraFEST assay, the study expanded antigen-specific CD4+ T cells using viral peptide pools, then sequenced them. At the end of approximately 10 days of culture, CD4+ T cells were isolated. Of the BNT162b2 and mRNA-1273 vaccines, participants received two doses of one or the other. The source material was CD4+ T cells from PBMCs cultured with HCoV-OC43 spike peptides, sampled after COVID-19 vaccination. Subset given: HCoV-OC43 spike overlapping peptide pool stimulation. The receptors here all came from a human donor who received a COVID-19 vaccine.

The chain joins TRBV7-9 to TRBJ1-4; 8 positions agree with TRBD1. CDR1 and CDR2 (germline): SEHNR, FQNEAQ (reference sequence). The trim removed 3 bases at V and 8 bases at J, leaving 5 bases unmatched. CDR3 length: 14 residues. The CDR3 bases are TGTGCCAGCAGCTTCGGACAGGGTAACGAAAAACTGTTTTTT. Translation: CASSFGQGNEKLFF.

This clone was observed a single time. This chain joins TRBV9 and TRBJ2-3; D possibly corresponds to TRBD1 (5 bases). Per the germline V gene, CDR1 is SGDLS and CDR2 is YYNGEE. Trimming stripped 0 bases from V and 6 bases from J, with 8 bases between. This CDR3 region has 13 residues. Here the CDR3 reads CASSVEGADTQYF. CDR3 nucleotide sequence: TGTGCCAGCAGCGTAGAAGGGGCGGATACGCAGTATTTT.

This chain uses TRBV29-1 with TRBJ1-1; unclear D gene. Germline V lookup: CDR1 SQVTM, CDR2 ANQGSEA. Trimming left V 5 bases short and J 5 bases short, with 12 bases between. This CDR3 comprises 12 residues. The CDR3 protein is CSVKKDGTEAFF. The CDR3 nucleotides read TGCAGCGTTAAGAAAGACGGGACTGAAGCTTTCTTT.

The chain combines TRBV7-3 with TRBJ2-1, with D perhaps assigned TRBD1 or TRBD2 (6 bases each). This CDR3 has 15 amino acids. V was pared by 6 bases and J by 4 bases, with 16 bases between. Looked up from germline, CDR1 is SGHTA and CDR2 is FQGTGA. CDR3 sequence reads: CASSERGAIYNEQFF. CDR3 bases: TGTGCCAGCAGTGAAAGGGGGGCTATATACAATGAGCAGTTCTTC.

The J gene is TRBJ2-7, the V gene TRBV5-6, with a weak D call TRBD1 (5 bases). The ends were cut back, 3 bases at V and 7 bases at J, with 11 bases in the middle. The CDR3 runs to 12 residues. CDR1 and CDR2 (germline): SGHDT, YYEEEE. This chain's CDR3 is CASSWASGEQYV. The DNA for the CDR3 is TGTGCCAGCAGCTGGGCCTCAGGGGAGCAGTACGTC.

The chain has TRBV7-8 and TRBJ2-3; 7 bases fit TRBD2. The CDR3 length is 16 residues. J was trimmed by 2 bases and V by 1 base; bases with no gene match: 6. CDR1 is SGHVS, CDR2 FQNEAQ, per germline. CDR3 in amino acids: CASSLVGRGTTDTQYF. The CDR3 DNA reads TGTGCCAGCAGCTTAGTGGGGCGGGGGACCACAGATACGCAGTATTTT. Full variable domain (rest looked up from reference TRBV7-8 and TRBJ2-3): GAGVSQSPRYKVAKRGQDVALRCDPISGHVSLFWYQQALGQGPEFLTYFQNEAQLDKSGLPSDRFFAERPEGSVSTLKIQRTQQEDSAVYLCASSLVGRGTTDTQYFGPGTRLTVL.

In its sample, this clone was seen a few times. Other nucleotide sequences from this sample produce the same CDR3. V is TRBV6-5 and J is TRBJ1-5, with TRBD1 matching over 11 bases. Germline-derived CDR1 and CDR2 are MNHEY and SVGAGI. This CDR3 has 16 residues. After removal of 1 base from V and 2 bases from J, the junction contained 1 base not matched to a gene. The CDR3 nucleotides read TGTGCCAGCAGTTACTTGGGACAGGGGGGCAATCAGCCCCAGCATTTT. Translated: CASSYLGQGGNQPQHF.

The chain recombines TRBV7-3 with TRBJ2-1; tentative D call: TRBD2 (5 bases). Trimming left V 5 bases short and J 2 bases short, with 16 bases between. Germline V gives CDR1 SGHTA, CDR2 FQGTGA. There are 16 residues in the CDR3. The CDR3 DNA reads as TGTGCCAGCAGCCCGAAAACGGGGTTCCCCTACAATGAGCAGTTCTTC. Translated: CASSPKTGFPYNEQFF.

The chain joins TRBV6-6 to TRBJ2-6; D might be TRBD2 (6 bases). This CDR3 region has 16 residues. V lost 6 bases and J 1 base, leaving 13 bases between the germline ends. Germline CDR1 is MNHNY and CDR2 is SVGAGI (reference sequence). The CDR3 DNA is TGTGCCAGCAGAACAAGTCGGGGGTCTGGGGCCAACGTCCTGACTTTC. Encoded protein: CASRTSRGSGANVLTF.

The rearrangement links TRBV9 to TRBJ2-6; 7 positions agree with TRBD1. From germline, CDR1 is SGDLS and CDR2 YYNGEE. Trimming removed 4 bases from V and 0 bases from J; junction bases left unmatched: 7. CDR3 length: 17 residues. DNA for the CDR3: TGTGCCAGCAGCAAACGGGACAGCATCTCTGGGGCCAACGTCCTGACTTTC. It is translated as CASSKRDSISGANVLTF.

The chain combines TRBV5-1 with TRBJ2-1; 11 bases line up with TRBD1. This CDR3 comprises 15 residues. CDR1 and CDR2 from the germline V gene are SGHRS and YFSETQ. The junction had 5 bases not matched to a gene; V was cut back by 3 bases and J by 6 bases. CDR3 nucleotides: TGCGCCAGCAGCTCCGAGGGGACAGGGGGCAATGAGCAGTTCTTC. It codes for CASSSEGTGGNEQFF.

The rearrangement links TRBV5-4 to TRBJ2-5; possibly TRBD2 for D (5 bases). The CDR3 is 13 residues long. V lost 4 bases and J lost 2, with 9 bases in between. Germline CDR1 reads SGHNT; CDR2 reads YYREEE (reference sequence). This CDR3 reads CASSRDHQETQYF. DNA for the CDR3: TGTGCCAGCAGCCGGGATCATCAAGAGACCCAGTACTTC.

CDR3 sequence: CASNGFRGRNEQFF. The CDR3 bases are TGTGCCAGCAACGGATTCCGGGGCCGAAATGAGCAGTTCTTC. This chain uses TRBV9 with TRBJ2-1; D might be TRBD1 or TRBD2, each matching 5 bases. The germline V gene encodes CDR1 SGDLS and CDR2 YYNGEE. The V end lost 6 bases, the J end lost 7 bases, and 17 bases lay between the germline ends. The CDR3 length is 14 residues.

The chain carries TRBV5-8 and TRBJ2-4; 10 nucleotides align to TRBD2. The CDR3 totals 18 residues. Germline CDR1 is SGHTS and CDR2 is YDEGEE. V lost 7 bases and J lost 1; bases outside the gene matches: 14. CDR3 amino acids: CASPVGLAVFVAKNIQYF. DNA for the CDR3: TGTGCCAGCCCGGTTGGACTAGCGGTCTTTGTGGCCAAAAACATTCAGTACTTC.

J is TRBJ1-6 and V is TRBV30; 7 bases are a match to TRBD1. This CDR3 spans 13 amino acids. In germline, CDR1 is GTSNPN, CDR2 SVGIG (reference sequence). V shed 0 bases and J 10 bases; nucleotides not matched to a gene: 3. The CDR3 sequence is CAWSVVQGSPLHF. The CDR3 bases are TGTGCCTGGAGTGTCGTACAGGGGTCACCCCTCCACTTT. Filled out from reference TRBV30 and TRBJ1-6, the complete variable domain reads SQTIHQWPATLVQPVGSPLSLECTVEGTSNPNLYWYRQAAGRGLQLLFYSVGIGQISSEVPQNLSASRPQDRQFILSSKKLLLSDSGFYLCAWSVVQGSPLHFGNGTRLTVT.

The chain carries TRBV14 and TRBJ2-1; D is undetermined. V dropped 1 base and J dropped 0 bases, with 13 bases sitting between them. This CDR3 is 17 amino acids long. The germline V gene encodes CDR1 SGHDN and CDR2 FVKESK. CDR3 DNA: TGTGCCAGCAGCCAAGTATCGGCCGGAAGCTCCTACAATGAGCAGTTCTTC. Translating it yields CASSQVSAGSSYNEQFF.

The CDR3: CASSAVRGDSPLHF. Here the CDR3 DNA reads TGTGCCAGCAGCGCAGTCCGCGGCGATTCACCCCTCCACTTT. The gene calls are TRBV11-1 and TRBJ1-6; D not resolved. Germline CDR1 and CDR2: SGHAT and FQDESV (reference sequence). The CDR3 loop spans 14 amino acids. V was clipped by 5 bases and J by 8 bases, with 13 bases between them.

The CDR3 bases are TGTGCCAGCTCACCTAACCAGGGGGCCTACAATGAGCAGTTCTTC. Its protein product is CASSPNQGAYNEQFF. V and J are TRBV18 and TRBJ2-1, with 7 positions matching TRBD1. CDR1 and CDR2 from the germline V gene are KGHSH and LQKENI. The CDR3 covers 15 residues. Losses at the gene ends were 3 bases for V and 2 bases for J; bases not matched to a gene: 4.

The genes are TRBV6-5 and TRBJ1-2; unclear D gene. V was clipped by 6 bases and J by 1 base, with 15 bases between them. This CDR3 is 15 amino acids long. CDR1 is MNHEY and CDR2 is SVGAGI in the germline V gene. This CDR3 is CASSPTRTDNYGYTF. The CDR3 DNA reads as TGTGCCAGCAGCCCCACCAGGACTGATAACTATGGCTACACCTTC.

J is TRBJ1-2 and V is TRBV14; 8 nucleotides agree with TRBD1. The germline CDR1 and CDR2 sequences are SGHDN and FVKESK. Trimming took 0 bases from V and 7 from J; bases not matched to a gene: 4. The CDR3 sequence is 14 residues long. The chain's CDR3 is CASSQESDRVGYTF. Written as DNA, the CDR3 is TGTGCCAGCAGCCAAGAGTCGGACAGGGTTGGCTACACCTTC.

This chain links TRBV19 with TRBJ1-4, with a possible D match to TRBD1 (5 bases). Trimming took off 7 bases at V and 0 bases at J, with 9 bases between the two ends. This CDR3 comprises 14 residues. Germline loops: CDR1 LNHDA, CDR2 SQIVND (reference sequence). The CDR3 is CASKGAATNEKLFF. The DNA for the CDR3 is TGTGCCAGTAAAGGGGCAGCAACTAATGAAAAACTGTTTTTT.

The genes are TRBV10-2 and TRBJ1-5, with D hard to call. Between the trimmed V and J ends, which lost 1 base and 6 bases, there was a span of 13 bases. The CDR3 has 15 residues. Germline values: CDR1 WSHSY, CDR2 SAAADI. The CDR3 region has the DNA TGCGCCAGCAGTGAGTGGAGGGAAGGCGGTCAGCCCCAGCATTTT. As protein: CASSEWREGGQPQHF.

The rearrangement uses TRBV24-1 and TRBJ2-3; TRBD2 matches at 9 bases. CDR1 KGHDR and CDR2 SFDVKD come from the germline V gene. Trimming cost V 5 bases and J 0 bases; bases outside gene matches: 8. The CDR3 is 17 residues long. The CDR3 is CATSARPTSGSTDTQYF. CDR3 nucleotides: TGTGCCACCAGTGCCAGACCGACTAGCGGAAGCACAGATACGCAGTATTTT.

This rearrangement joins TRBV5-6 to TRBJ2-3; D perhaps matches TRBD1 (6 bases). The germline V gene encodes CDR1 SGHDT and CDR2 YYEEEE. The CDR3 runs 16 residues. V was pared by 1 base and J by 2 bases, with 14 bases between. The CDR3 loop reads CASSLTRGRNTDTQYF. The CDR3 DNA reads as TGTGCCAGCAGCTTGACCAGGGGCCGCAACACAGATACGCAGTATTTT.

This chain joins TRBV3-1 (or the pseudogene TRBV3-2) and TRBJ1-1; TRBD1 matches 8 bases. The CDR3 length is 13 residues. The J segment lost 6 bases and the V segment lost 7 bases, leaving 7 bases of the junction unmatched. The germline gives CDR1 LGHDT, CDR2 YNNKEL (reference sequence). The CDR3 protein is CASTSDRESEAFF. CDR3 DNA: TGTGCCAGCACTTCGGACAGGGAGTCTGAAGCTTTCTTT.

CDR3 nucleotides: TGTGCCAGCAGCTTACCGAACGGAGCAACTAATGAAAAACTGTTTTTT. It translates to CASSLPNGATNEKLFF. The chain employs TRBV7-2 and TRBJ1-4; D is ambiguous. The germline V and J ends were trimmed by 2 bases and 0 bases, with 10 bases remaining between them. CDR3 length: 16 residues. The germline CDR1 and CDR2 sequences are SGHTA and FQGNSA.